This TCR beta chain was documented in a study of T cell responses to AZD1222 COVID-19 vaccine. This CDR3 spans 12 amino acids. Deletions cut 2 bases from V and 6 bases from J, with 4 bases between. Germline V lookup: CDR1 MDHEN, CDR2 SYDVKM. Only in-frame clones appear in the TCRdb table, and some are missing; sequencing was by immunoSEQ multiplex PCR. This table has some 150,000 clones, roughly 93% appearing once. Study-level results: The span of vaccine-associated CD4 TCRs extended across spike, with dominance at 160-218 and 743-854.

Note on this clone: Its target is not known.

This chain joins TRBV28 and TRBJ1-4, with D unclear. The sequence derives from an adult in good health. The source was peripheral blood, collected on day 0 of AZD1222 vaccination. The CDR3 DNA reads TGTGCCAGCAGTTTAGGGGATGAAAAACTGTTTTTT. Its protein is CASSLGDEKLFF.